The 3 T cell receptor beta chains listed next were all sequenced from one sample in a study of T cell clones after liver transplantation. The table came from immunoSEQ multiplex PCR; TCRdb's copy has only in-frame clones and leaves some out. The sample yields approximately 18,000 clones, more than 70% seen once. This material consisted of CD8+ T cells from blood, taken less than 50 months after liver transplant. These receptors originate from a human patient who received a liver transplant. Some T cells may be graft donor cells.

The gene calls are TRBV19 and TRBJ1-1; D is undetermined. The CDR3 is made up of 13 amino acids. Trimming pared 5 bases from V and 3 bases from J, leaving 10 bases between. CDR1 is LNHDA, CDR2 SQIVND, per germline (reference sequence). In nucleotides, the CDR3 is TGTGCCAGTAGTTGGGAGGCCTACACTGAAGCTTTCTTT. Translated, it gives CASSWEAYTEAFF.

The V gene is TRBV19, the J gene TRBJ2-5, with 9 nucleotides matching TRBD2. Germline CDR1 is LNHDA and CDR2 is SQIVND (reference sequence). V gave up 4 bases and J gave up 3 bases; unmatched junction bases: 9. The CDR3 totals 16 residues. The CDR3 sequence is CASSTLRLAAKETQYF. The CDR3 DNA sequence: TGTGCCAGTAGTACCCTCCGACTAGCGGCTAAAGAGACCCAGTACTTC.

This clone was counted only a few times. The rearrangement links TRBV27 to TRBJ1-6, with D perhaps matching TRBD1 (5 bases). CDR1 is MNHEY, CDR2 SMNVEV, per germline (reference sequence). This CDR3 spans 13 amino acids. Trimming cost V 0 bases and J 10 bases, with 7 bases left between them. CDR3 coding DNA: TGTGCCAGCAGTTTATCCGGGGACTCACCCCTCCACTTT. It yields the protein CASSLSGDSPLHF.